This TCR beta chain stems from a study of T cell responses to AZD1222 COVID-19 vaccine. Comment on this clone: What it binds is unknown.

The CDR3 contains 13 residues. Germline CDR1 and CDR2: SGHNT and YYREEE (reference sequence). V was pared by 4 bases and J by 7 bases, with 5 bases of the junction left unmatched. Using immunoSEQ multiplex PCR, the repertoire was profiled, and TCRdb retains in-frame clones only, with some absent. The sample lists 95,000 to 150,000 clones, more than 85% occurring once. General study findings and limits: There were repertoire samples only from the period after the peak T cell response. The reported proportion of spike-specific TCRs targeting unmutated variant regions was nearly half. Donors were chiefly white British, with a greater number of females, and clonal diversity was perhaps underestimated. Researchers report vaccine-associated CD4 TCRs spanning spike, with dominance at 160-218 and 743-854.

The specimen was peripheral blood, collected on day 0 of AZD1222 vaccination. The rearrangement uses TRBV5-4 and TRBJ2-1; 7 bases are a match to TRBD1. This receptor was identified in an adult in good health. The CDR3 sequence is CASSPQGVNEQFF. CDR3 in DNA: TGTGCCAGCAGCCCCCAGGGGGTAAATGAGCAGTTCTTC.